This T cell receptor (beta chain) was observed in a study of blood T cell repertoires in COVID-19. The V segment lost 4 bases and the J segment 4 bases; nucleotides outside the gene matches: 8. Germline V gene data show CDR1 as SGHKS and CDR2 as YYEKEE (reference sequence). The CDR3 covers 16 residues. Measured with immunoSEQ multiplex PCR; TCRdb has only the in-frame clones, and not every one. Of 150,000 to 200,000 clones in the sample, roughly nine tenths are singletons; the top ten hold around 2.3%. The source of this sequence is a man aged 65-85 years with active or convalescent COVID-19. The V call is TRBV5-5, the J call TRBJ2-6; TRBD1 agrees at 7 bases. What was sequenced was peripheral blood. The CDR3 reads CASSPQGDLGANVLTF. DNA of the CDR3: TGTGCCAGCAGCCCCCAGGGGGATCTCGGGGCCAACGTCCTGACTTTC.